The clone carrying this T cell receptor (beta chain) was detected a few times. What it binds is unknown. These data originate in a study of identical twins. Broader study findings: With abundant cord blood beta clonotypes, insertions were fewer; memory repertoires showed no such pattern. A partial confounding effect on zero-insertion analyses could come from invariant MAIT and iNKT cells.

Among all donors, each was a healthy Caucasian. The CDR3 has 14 residues. V was cut by 3 bases and J by 7 bases, with 13 bases left in between. Germline-derived CDR1 and CDR2 are MRHNA and SNTAGT. A universal primer site was created by template switching, with the cDNA bearing unique molecular identifiers. MiXCR was run by TCRdb on the 5' RACE reads, yielding one entry per CDR3 protein. The table records 350,000 or so distinct CDR3 sequences, more than 9% of them present only once. These data also featured in a second study, about yellow fever vaccine responses in identical twins.

This TCR was recovered from a woman between 18 and 29 years old in good health. This rearrangement joins TRBV6-4 to TRBJ1-5; tentatively, D is TRBD1 (6 bases). The sequenced material came from CD8+ T cells sorted from blood. CDR3 nucleotides: TGTGCCAGCAGTGAAGCGATAGGGGGGCAGCCCCAGCATTTT. Protein: CASSEAIGGQPQHF.